The rows below give T cell receptor beta chains drawn from one sample of a study of blood T cell repertoires in COVID-19. Clones were read by immunoSEQ multiplex PCR, and TCRdb kept only the in-frame ones, dropping some. Of 200,000 or so clones in the sample, 88% were seen once. Input material: peripheral blood. These receptors all stem from a man in his 70s with acute or convalescent COVID-19. CDR3s include the opening cysteine and the closing phenylalanine or tryptophan. D genes are given only for firm matches. Size values are once, few and many counts, or a class for expanded clones, and some rows have none.

TRBD2,TRBV2,TRBJ2-7,-,CASSDVGSGRLFHEQYF,TGTGCCAGCAGTGACGTAGGTAGCGGGAGACTTTTCCACGAGCAGTACTTC
TRBD2,TRBV14,TRBJ2-1,few,CASSQRLLAGGISEQFF,TGTGCCAGCAGCCAACGGTTATTAGCGGGAGGAATCAGTGAGCAGTTCTTC
-,TRBV5-1,TRBJ2-6,-,CASSLLVAGSGANVLTF,TGCGCCAGCAGCTTGTTGGTGGCAGGGTCTGGGGCCAACGTCCTGACTTTC
TRBD1,TRBV4-2,TRBJ1-6,-,CASSQDQIGGGTGNSPLHF,TGTGCCAGCAGCCAAGATCAAATTGGAGGGGGCACGGGGAATTCACCCCTCCACTTT
-,TRBV7-8,TRBJ1-5,-,CASSLMGENQPQHF,TGTGCCAGCAGCTTAATGGGAGAGAATCAGCCCCAGCATTTT
TRBD1,TRBV28,TRBJ2-7,-,CASSSASGTGGYEQYF,TGTGCCAGCAGTTCCGCCAGCGGGACAGGGGGCTACGAGCAGTACTTC
-,TRBV30,TRBJ1-6,-,CAWSVTSESPLHF,TGTGCCTGGAGTGTAACTTCTGAATCACCCCTCCACTTT
TRBD2,TRBV12-3/TRBV12-4,TRBJ2-1,-,CASTPAGGPGQFF,TGTGCCAGCACCCCGGCGGGAGGCCCTGGGCAGTTCTTC
TRBD1,TRBV19,TRBJ2-1,-,CASGRGQTYNEQFF,TGTGCCAGTGGAAGGGGGCAAACCTACAATGAGCAGTTCTTC
-,TRBV19,TRBJ1-6,-,CATKLRPLHF,TGTGCCACCAAGTTGCGACCCCTCCACTTT
TRBD2,TRBV5-4,TRBJ2-1,-,CASTLAGAGEQFF,TGTGCCAGCACGTTAGCGGGAGCGGGTGAGCAGTTCTTC
-,TRBV20-1,TRBJ2-7,few,CSARSGHEQYF,TGCAGTGCTAGAAGCGGCCACGAGCAGTACTTC
TRBD1,TRBV9,TRBJ2-5,-,CASSVGSDRVETQYF,TGTGCCAGCAGCGTAGGTTCGGACAGGGTTGAGACCCAGTACTTC
TRBD2,TRBV5-6,TRBJ2-5,-,CASSPRVGTSGFQETQYF,TGTGCCAGCAGCCCACGGGTGGGGACTAGCGGCTTCCAAGAGACCCAGTACTTC
TRBD1,TRBV28,TRBJ1-1,once,CASSKRQGARTEAFF,TGTGCCAGCAGTAAAAGACAGGGCGCGAGAACTGAAGCTTTCTTT
TRBD1,TRBV19,TRBJ2-7,-,CASSMGDRGGTYEQYF,TGTGCCAGTAGTATGGGAGACAGGGGTGGTACCTACGAGCAGTACTTC
-,TRBV2,TRBJ2-7,-,CASTRQDNSYEQYF,TGTGCCAGCACCCGGCAGGACAACTCCTACGAGCAGTACTTC
-,TRBV15,TRBJ1-2,once,CATRAGLGGYTF,TGTGCCACCCGGGCAGGGCTAGGTGGCTACACCTTC
-,TRBV3-1/TRBV3-2,TRBJ2-5,-,CASSQEPLSKETQYF,TGTGCCAGCAGCCAAGAGCCACTATCAAAAGAGACCCAGTACTTC
TRBD1,TRBV27,TRBJ2-7,once,CASSHRQGTYYEQYF,TGTGCCAGCAGTCATCGACAGGGTACCTACTACGAGCAGTACTTC
-,TRBV6-5,TRBJ2-7,-,CASSYSPGPNYEQYF,TGTGCCAGCAGTTACTCCCCAGGGCCAAACTACGAGCAGTACTTC
-,TRBV15,TRBJ2-7,-,CATEREISSYEQYF,TGTGCCACCGAACGGGAGATCAGCTCCTACGAGCAGTACTTC
-,TRBV27,TRBJ2-3,-,CASSPWGRGSGTQYF,TGTGCCAGCAGTCCCTGGGGTAGGGGGTCAGGTACGCAGTATTTT
TRBD2,TRBV10-3,TRBJ2-3,-,CAISRLAESTDTQYF,TGTGCCATCAGCCGACTAGCAGAAAGCACAGATACGCAGTATTTT
TRBD1,TRBV19,TRBJ2-4,-,CASSQTGSIAKNIQYF,TGTGCCAGTAGCCAGACAGGGTCGATAGCCAAAAACATTCAGTACTTC
-,TRBV6-6,TRBJ2-5,-,CASSSPRSQETQYF,TGTGCCAGCAGTTCCCCTCGCAGTCAAGAGACCCAGTACTTC
TRBD2,TRBV5-6,TRBJ2-7,-,CASSSPVAGRGYEQYF,TGTGCCAGCAGCTCGCCAGTAGCGGGGAGGGGCTACGAGCAGTACTTC
-,TRBV6-5,TRBJ1-6,-,CASSYRVNSPLHF,TGTGCCAGCAGTTACAGAGTTAATTCACCCCTCCACTTT
-,TRBV28,TRBJ2-7,-,CASSLIQGESEQYF,TGTGCCAGCAGTTTAATACAGGGTGAGTCCGAGCAGTACTTC
TRBD1,TRBV3-1/TRBV3-2,TRBJ2-1,-,CASSWDRYNEQFF,TGTGCCAGCAGCTGGGACAGATACAATGAGCAGTTCTTC
TRBD1,TRBV25-1,TRBJ1-5,-,CASSDRDRGGANQPQHF,TGTGCCAGCAGTGACCGGGACAGGGGCGGTGCCAATCAGCCCCAGCATTTT
TRBD2,TRBV29-1,TRBJ2-5,-,CSVGARGGHETQYF,TGCAGCGTTGGTGCCCGGGGGGGGCATGAGACCCAGTACTTC
-,TRBV6-5,TRBJ2-2,-,CASSYSLGGNTGELFF,TGTGCCAGCAGTTACTCGCTGGGGGGGAACACCGGGGAGCTGTTTTTT
-,TRBV5-5,TRBJ1-5,-,CASSYDSLNQPQHF,TGTGCCAGCAGCTACGACAGCCTCAATCAGCCCCAGCATTTT
TRBD1,TRBV28,TRBJ2-7,-,CASRTGTGSFRQYF,TGTGCCAGCAGAACCGGGACAGGGTCCTTTCGGCAGTACTTC
-,TRBV7-9,TRBJ1-1,once,CASSPRANTEAFF,TGTGCCAGCAGCCCGAGAGCGAACACTGAAGCTTTCTTT
TRBD1,TRBV30,TRBJ2-7,-,CAYSGTVYWGEQYF,TGTGCCTACTCCGGGACAGTCTATTGGGGGGAGCAGTACTTC
-,TRBV7-2,TRBJ2-1,-,CASSFRPTGGTNEQFF,TGTGCCAGCAGCTTTAGACCCACCGGCGGGACCAATGAGCAGTTCTTC
-,TRBV5-4,TRBJ2-5,few,CASSQRQTETQYF,TGTGCCAGCAGCCAACGACAAACCGAGACCCAGTACTTC
-,TRBV28,TRBJ2-1,-,CASSFPTTSSGEQFF,TGTGCCAGCAGTTTCCCTACGACTAGTTCGGGTGAGCAGTTCTTC
TRBD2,TRBV3-1/TRBV3-2,TRBJ2-1,-,CASSPRSFTSGRRFNEQFF,TGTGCCAGCAGCCCAAGATCCTTCACTAGCGGACGAAGGTTCAATGAGCAGTTCTTC
-,TRBV29-1,TRBJ1-1,-,CSVWPNTEAFF,TGCAGCGTGTGGCCTAACACTGAAGCTTTCTTT
-,TRBV11-2,TRBJ2-7,-,CASSLGMGDRTYFYEQYF,TGTGCCAGCAGCTTAGGGATGGGAGACAGGACCTACTTCTACGAGCAGTACTTC
TRBD1,TRBV10-3,TRBJ1-3,once,CAIRTGPANSGNTIYF,TGTGCCATCAGGACAGGGCCGGCGAACTCTGGAAACACCATATATTTT
TRBD1,TRBV5-1,TRBJ1-4,-,CASSLGTGVNEKLFF,TGCGCCAGCAGCTTGGGGACAGGCGTTAATGAAAAACTGTTTTTT
TRBD1,TRBV7-9,TRBJ2-1,-,CASSLAGGKRSDEQFF,TGTGCCAGCAGCTTAGCAGGGGGCAAGAGAAGTGATGAGCAGTTCTTC
-,TRBV7-3,TRBJ1-1,-,CASSPQGGGTEAFF,TGTGCCAGCAGCCCGCAGGGTGGGGGGACTGAAGCTTTCTTT
TRBD1,TRBV5-5,TRBJ1-2,-,CASSIRDRGYIYGYTF,TGTGCCAGCAGCATCCGGGACAGGGGATATATTTATGGCTACACCTTC
TRBD1,TRBV2,TRBJ1-1,once,CASSGAGGTEAFF,TGTGCCAGCAGTGGGGCAGGGGGCACTGAAGCTTTCTTT
TRBD1,TRBV3-1/TRBV3-2,TRBJ1-4,-,CASRRTGEEKLFF,TGTGCCAGCAGGCGGACAGGGGAAGAAAAACTGTTTTTT
-,TRBV7-2,TRBJ1-6,few,CASSLRVSPLNSPLHF,TGTGCCAGCAGCTTACGGGTCTCGCCCCTAAATTCACCCCTCCACTTT
TRBD1,TRBV7-8,TRBJ1-1,-,CASSLSTGGYNTEAFF,TGTGCCAGCAGCTTATCAACAGGGGGCTATAACACTGAAGCTTTCTTT
TRBD1,TRBV19,TRBJ1-3,-,CARGRDREIEASGNTIYF,TGTGCCAGGGGCCGGGACAGGGAAATTGAGGCCTCTGGAAACACCATATATTTT
TRBD2,TRBV7-9,TRBJ2-3,-,CASSTIAGGTDTQYF,TGTGCCAGCAGCACGATAGCGGGAGGCACAGATACGCAGTATTTT
TRBD2,TRBV5-4,TRBJ2-7,-,CASSPTGTNYEQYF,TGTGCCAGCAGCCCCACCGGGACTAACTACGAGCAGTACTTC
-,TRBV30,TRBJ1-1,-,CAWTHGGGTEAFF,TGTGCCTGGACCCACGGGGGAGGCACTGAAGCTTTCTTT
-,TRBV6-5,TRBJ1-4,-,CASSGGRQSNEKLFF,TGTGCCAGCAGCGGGGGACGACAGTCTAATGAAAAACTGTTTTTT
-,TRBV12-5,TRBJ2-3,-,CASGFSGGEDTQYF,TGTGCTAGTGGTTTTAGCGGAGGGGAGGATACGCAGTATTTT
TRBD1,TRBV28,TRBJ2-7,-,CASSLPGTGSYEQYF,TGTGCCAGCAGTTTACCCGGGACAGGGTCCTACGAGCAGTACTTC
TRBD2,TRBV6-2/TRBV6-3,TRBJ2-5,-,CASSKGLAGGRETQYF,TGTGCCAGCAGTAAGGGACTAGCGGGAGGGCGGGAGACCCAGTACTTC